Following are 17 T cell receptor beta chains from one sample sequenced in a study of blood T cell repertoires in COVID-19. Only in-frame clones appear in the TCRdb table, and some are missing; sequencing was by immunoSEQ multiplex PCR. Among roughly 280,000 clones listed, around 90% were seen once. Sequenced material: PBMCs or T cells enriched from blood (not recorded which). The receptors come from a woman in her fifties or sixties who had recovered from COVID-19.

The rearrangement uses TRBV28 and TRBJ2-7; 8 bases fit TRBD1. Trimming removed 4 bases from V and 2 bases from J; junction bases left unmatched: 4. Germline CDR1 reads MDHEN; CDR2 reads SYDVKM. The CDR3 is made up of 14 amino acids. The CDR3: CASSSPGQAYEQYF. The CDR3 region has the DNA TGTGCCAGCAGTTCACCGGGACAGGCCTACGAGCAGTACTTC.

The genes are TRBV12-3 or TRBV12-4 and TRBJ1-1; perhaps TRBD1 as D (6 bases). This CDR3 has 13 residues. V was clipped by 7 bases and J by 4 bases, with 13 bases between them. The CDR3 nucleotides read TGTGCCAGCACTCGGGACATCCGCACTGAAGCTTTCTTT. This translates into CASTRDIRTEAFF.

The chain joins TRBV28 to TRBJ1-1; possibly TRBD1 for D (5 bases). From germline, CDR1 is MDHEN and CDR2 SYDVKM. V was trimmed by 7 bases and J by 5 bases, leaving 14 bases between them. The CDR3 loop spans 13 amino acids. Here the CDR3 reads CASMSLGQTEAFF. The CDR3 bases are TGTGCCAGCATGTCATTGGGGCAGACTGAAGCTTTCTTT.

V is TRBV2 and J is TRBJ2-3; 8 bases match TRBD1. With 9 bases clipped from V and 4 bases from J, the junction kept 9 bases outside the gene matches. Germline V CDR1 and CDR2: SNHLY, FYNNEI. There are 14 residues in the CDR3. The CDR3 nucleotides read TGTGCCAGGGGAATGGACAGGGCCGCAGATACGCAGTATTTT. This translates into CARGMDRAADTQYF.

This chain links TRBV19 with TRBJ1-5, with 7 bases fitting TRBD1. The V segment lost 4 bases and the J segment 1 base; nucleotides outside the gene matches: 4. The CDR3 contains 15 residues. The V gene's germline CDR1 is LNHDA and CDR2 SQIVND (reference sequence). CDR3 DNA sequence: TGTGCCAGTAGTAGTTACAGGGGAAGCAATCAGCCCCAGCATTTT. Translation: CASSSYRGSNQPQHF.

The chain has TRBV28 and TRBJ2-3; tentatively, D is TRBD2 (5 bases). Trimming took off 3 bases at V and 6 bases at J, with 13 bases between the two ends. Germline lookup yields CDR1 MDHEN and CDR2 SYDVKM. The CDR3 runs 14 residues. Here the CDR3 DNA reads TGTGCCAGCAGTTTGCCGGGGAGTAGGGATACGCAGTATTTT. Translating it yields CASSLPGSRDTQYF.

Worth noting for this clone: This specimen includes other DNA sequences encoding the same CDR3. The chain employs TRBV2 and TRBJ1-5; no firm D call. The CDR3 has 14 residues. V lost 3 bases, J lost 0 bases, and 6 bases lay in between. Germline V gene lookup returns CDR1 SNHLY and CDR2 FYNNEI. CDR3 sequence: CASSEGSSNQPQHF. The CDR3 DNA is TGTGCCAGCAGTGAGGGCAGTAGCAATCAGCCCCAGCATTTT.

The chain recombines TRBV10-2 with TRBJ2-2; TRBD2 matches 8 bases. The junction had 2 bases not matched to a gene; V was cut back by 5 bases and J by 0 bases. The CDR3 is 15 amino acids. The germline CDR1 and CDR2 sequences are WSHSY and SAAADI. CDR3 sequence (DNA): TGCGCCAGCAGTATAGCGGGACCGAACACCGGGGAGCTGTTTTTT. Its protein product is CASSIAGPNTGELFF.

V is TRBV28 and J is TRBJ2-1, with a possible D match to TRBD1 (5 bases). Germline V CDR1 and CDR2: MDHEN, SYDVKM. The CDR3 has 14 residues. The germline V and J ends were trimmed by 7 bases and 5 bases, with 15 bases remaining between them. CDR3: CASTPFPGNNEQFF. CDR3 DNA sequence: TGTGCCAGCACCCCTTTCCCAGGGAACAATGAGCAGTTCTTC.

The chain has TRBV12-3 or TRBV12-4 and TRBJ1-2, with D hard to call. Trimming removed 2 bases at V and 4 bases at J, with 5 bases between. This CDR3 has 12 amino acids. The CDR3 spells CASSLYGYGYTF. As DNA, the CDR3 is TGTGCCAGCAGTTTATACGGCTATGGCTACACCTTC.

V gene TRBV9 combines with J gene TRBJ2-1; TRBD2 matches 8 bases. The V and J ends lost 3 bases and 8 bases, in that order; junction bases with no gene match: 10. This CDR3 comprises 15 residues. Per the germline V gene, CDR1 is SGDLS and CDR2 is YYNGEE. The CDR3 DNA sequence: TGTGCCAGCAGCGCCAATAGCGGGACCTTTTATGAGCAGTTCTTC. Translated, it gives CASSANSGTFYEQFF.

The V gene is TRBV5-4, the J gene TRBJ2-7; 8 bases agree with TRBD1. In germline, CDR1 is SGHNT, CDR2 YYREEE (reference sequence). Trimming at V came to 4 bases and at J to 0 bases, leaving 6 bases not matched to a gene. This CDR3 is built from 15 residues. CDR3 protein: CASSRPGQDSYEQYF. The DNA for the CDR3 is TGTGCCAGCAGCCGACCGGGACAGGACTCCTACGAGCAGTACTTC.

V gene TRBV7-2 combines with J gene TRBJ2-7, with 12 bases fitting TRBD2. The CDR3 runs 15 residues. CDR1 is SGHTA, CDR2 FQGNSA, per germline. The V and J ends lost 3 bases and 3 bases, in that order; junction bases with no gene match: 3. CDR3 sequence (DNA): TGTGCCAGCAGCTTCATGACTAGCGGGAGCTACGAGCAGTACTTC. Its protein product is CASSFMTSGSYEQYF.

This clone was counted a single time. The gene calls are TRBV11-2 and TRBJ2-3; 9 positions match TRBD2. The V and J ends lost 3 bases and 1 base, in that order; junction bases with no gene match: 2. The CDR3 consists of 15 residues. CDR1 is SGHAT, CDR2 FQNNGV, per germline. The CDR3 DNA reads TGTGCCAGCAGCTTGACTAGCGGACGCACAGATACGCAGTATTTT. Its translation: CASSLTSGRTDTQYF.

This chain uses TRBV27 with TRBJ2-1; TRBD2 aligns across 9 bases. In germline, CDR1 is MNHEY, CDR2 SMNVEV (reference sequence). CDR3 length equals 17 residues. J lost 4 bases, V lost 7 bases, and 14 bases had no gene match. Here the CDR3 reads CASTSEGLARQYNEQFF. The CDR3 DNA follows: TGTGCCAGCACTTCTGAAGGACTAGCGAGGCAATACAATGAGCAGTTCTTC.

This rearrangement joins TRBV7-9 to TRBJ2-7; perhaps TRBD2 as D (5 bases). The CDR3 totals 17 residues. In germline, CDR1 is SEHNR, CDR2 FQNEAQ (reference sequence). The germline V and J ends were trimmed by 1 base and 0 bases, with 16 bases remaining between them. CDR3 protein: CASSLVPPPGSSYEQYF. Written as DNA, the CDR3 is TGTGCCAGCAGCTTAGTCCCCCCCCCGGGGTCCTCCTACGAGCAGTACTTC.

CDR3 in amino acids: CASSSGLAVYNEQFF. CDR3 coding DNA: TGTGCCAGCAGCTCGGGACTAGCGGTCTACAATGAGCAGTTCTTC. This sequence joins TRBV5-4 and TRBJ2-1; 11 nucleotides agree with TRBD2. The CDR3 loop spans 15 amino acids. CDR1 SGHNT and CDR2 YYREEE come from the germline V gene (reference sequence). J gave up 3 bases and V 3 bases, and 2 bases lay outside the gene matches.